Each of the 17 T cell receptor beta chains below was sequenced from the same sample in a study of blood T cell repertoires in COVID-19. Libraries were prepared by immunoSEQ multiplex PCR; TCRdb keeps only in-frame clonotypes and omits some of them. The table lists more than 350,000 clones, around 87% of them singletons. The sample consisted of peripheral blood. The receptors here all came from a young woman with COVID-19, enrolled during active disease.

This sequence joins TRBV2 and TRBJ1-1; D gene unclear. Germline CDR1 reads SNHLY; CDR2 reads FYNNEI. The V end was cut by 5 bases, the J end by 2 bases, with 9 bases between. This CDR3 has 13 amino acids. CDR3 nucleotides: TGTGCCAGCAGTAGCCGCTTTAACACTGAAGCTTTCTTT. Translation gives CASSSRFNTEAFF.

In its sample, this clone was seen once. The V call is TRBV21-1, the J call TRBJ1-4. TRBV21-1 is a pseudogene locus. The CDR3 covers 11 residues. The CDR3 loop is CASSCNGYGVF. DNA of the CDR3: TGTGCCAGCAGCTGTAACGGATACGGAGTTTTT.

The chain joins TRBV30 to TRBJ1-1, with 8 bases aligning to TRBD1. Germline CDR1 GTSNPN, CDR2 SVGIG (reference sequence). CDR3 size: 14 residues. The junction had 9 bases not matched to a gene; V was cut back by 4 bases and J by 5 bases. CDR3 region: CAWTQDRVRTEAFF. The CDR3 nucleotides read TGTGCCTGGACCCAGGACAGGGTACGGACTGAAGCTTTCTTT.

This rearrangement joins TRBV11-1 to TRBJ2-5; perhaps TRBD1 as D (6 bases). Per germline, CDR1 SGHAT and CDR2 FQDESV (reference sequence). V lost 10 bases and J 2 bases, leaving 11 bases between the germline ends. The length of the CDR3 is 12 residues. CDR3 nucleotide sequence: TGTGCCACCGGACAGAATCAAGAGACCCAGTACTTC. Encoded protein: CATGQNQETQYF. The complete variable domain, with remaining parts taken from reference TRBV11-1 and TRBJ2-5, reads EAEVAQSPRYKITEKSQAVAFWCDPISGHATLYWYRQILGQGPELLVQFQDESVVDDSQLPKDRFSAERLKGVDSTLKIQPAELGDSAMYLCATGQNQETQYFGPGTRLLVL.

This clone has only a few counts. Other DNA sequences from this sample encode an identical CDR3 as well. CDR3 bases: TGTGCCAGCTCACCACCGAGCTCCTACGAGCAGTACTTC. Its translation is CASSPPSSYEQYF. V usage is TRBV18 and J usage is TRBJ2-7, with D uncertain. V dropped 0 bases and J dropped 0 bases, with 3 bases sitting between them. Germline assignment: CDR1 KGHSH and CDR2 LQKENI. This CDR3 region has 13 residues. Complete variable domain (other parts from reference TRBV18 and TRBJ2-7): NAGVMQNPRHLVRRRGQEARLRCSPMKGHSHVYWYRQLPEEGLKFMVYLQKENIIDESGMPKERFSAEFPKEGPSILRIQQVVRGDSAAYFCASSPPSSYEQYFGPGTRLTVT.

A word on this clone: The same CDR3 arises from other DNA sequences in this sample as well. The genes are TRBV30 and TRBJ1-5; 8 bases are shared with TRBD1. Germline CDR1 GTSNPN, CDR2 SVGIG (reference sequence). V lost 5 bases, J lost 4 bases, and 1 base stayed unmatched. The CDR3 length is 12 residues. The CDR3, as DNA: TGTGCCTGGGACAGGGGTAATCAGCCCCAGCATTTT. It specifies CAWDRGNQPQHF.

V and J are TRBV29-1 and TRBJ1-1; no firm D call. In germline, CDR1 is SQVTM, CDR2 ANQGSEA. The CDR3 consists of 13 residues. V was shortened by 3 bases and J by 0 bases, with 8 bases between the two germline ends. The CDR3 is CSVDQAMNTEAFF. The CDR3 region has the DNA TGCAGCGTTGATCAGGCAATGAACACTGAAGCTTTCTTT.

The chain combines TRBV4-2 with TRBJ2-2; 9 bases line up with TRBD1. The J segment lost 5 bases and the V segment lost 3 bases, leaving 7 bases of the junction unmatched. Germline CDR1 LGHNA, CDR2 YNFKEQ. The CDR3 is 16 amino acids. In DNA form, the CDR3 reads TGTGCCAGCAGCCATGGGGACAGGGTAGAGACCGGGGAGCTGTTTTTT. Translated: CASSHGDRVETGELFF.

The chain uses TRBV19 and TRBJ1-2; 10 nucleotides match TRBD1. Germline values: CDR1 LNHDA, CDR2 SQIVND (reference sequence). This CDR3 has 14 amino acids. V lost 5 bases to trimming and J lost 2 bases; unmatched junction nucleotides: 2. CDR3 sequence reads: CASSSDRGNYGYTF. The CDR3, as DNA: TGTGCCAGTAGTTCGGACAGGGGGAACTATGGCTACACCTTC.

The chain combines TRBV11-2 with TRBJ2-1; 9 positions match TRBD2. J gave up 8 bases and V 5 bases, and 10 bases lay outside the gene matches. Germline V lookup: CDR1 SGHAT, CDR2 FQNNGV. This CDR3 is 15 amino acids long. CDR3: CASSRAGGPGDEQFF. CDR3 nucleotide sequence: TGTGCCAGCAGCCGGGCGGGAGGGCCTGGCGATGAGCAGTTCTTC.

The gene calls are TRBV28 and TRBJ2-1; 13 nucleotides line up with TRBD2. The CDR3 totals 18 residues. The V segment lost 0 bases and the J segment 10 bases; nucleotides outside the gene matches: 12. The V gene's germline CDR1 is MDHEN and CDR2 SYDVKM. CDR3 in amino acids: CASSLWMGLAGRGKEQFF. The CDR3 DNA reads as TGTGCCAGCAGTTTATGGATGGGACTAGCGGGACGAGGAAAAGAGCAGTTCTTC. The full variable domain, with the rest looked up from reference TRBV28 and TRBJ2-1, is DVKVTQSSRYLVKRTGEKVFLECVQDMDHENMFWYRQDPGLGLRLIYFSYDVKMKEKGDIPEGYSVSREKKERFSLILESASTNQTSMYLCASSLWMGLAGRGKEQFFGPGTRLTVL.

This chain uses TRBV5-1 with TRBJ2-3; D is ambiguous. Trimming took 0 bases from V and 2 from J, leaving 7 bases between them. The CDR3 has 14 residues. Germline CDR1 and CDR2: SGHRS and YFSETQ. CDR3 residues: CASSLGLYTDTQYF. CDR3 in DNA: TGCGCCAGCAGCTTGGGACTTTACACAGATACGCAGTATTTT.

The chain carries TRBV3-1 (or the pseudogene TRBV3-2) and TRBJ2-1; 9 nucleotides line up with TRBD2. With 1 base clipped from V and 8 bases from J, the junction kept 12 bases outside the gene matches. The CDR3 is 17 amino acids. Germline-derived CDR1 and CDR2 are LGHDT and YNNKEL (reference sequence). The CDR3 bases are TGTGCCAGCAGCCAAGTCGGGGGTGGGACTAGCTCCCATGAGCAGTTCTTC. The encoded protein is CASSQVGGGTSSHEQFF.

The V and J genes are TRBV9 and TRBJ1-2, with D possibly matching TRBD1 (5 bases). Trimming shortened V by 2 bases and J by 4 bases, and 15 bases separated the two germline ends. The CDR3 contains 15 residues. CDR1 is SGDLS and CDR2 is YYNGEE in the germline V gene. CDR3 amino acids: CASSVQQDARYGYTF. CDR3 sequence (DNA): TGTGCCAGCAGCGTCCAACAGGACGCGCGCTATGGCTACACCTTC. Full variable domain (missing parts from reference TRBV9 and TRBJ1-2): DSGVTQTPKHLITATGQRVTLRCSPRSGDLSVYWYQQSLDQGLQFLIQYYNGEERAKGNILERFSAQQFPDLHSELNLSSLELGDSALYFCASSVQQDARYGYTFGSGTRLTVV.

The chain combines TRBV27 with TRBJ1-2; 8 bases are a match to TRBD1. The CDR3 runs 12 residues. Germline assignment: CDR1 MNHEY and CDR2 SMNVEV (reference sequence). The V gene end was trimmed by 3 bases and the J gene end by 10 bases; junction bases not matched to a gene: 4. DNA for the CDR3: TGTGCCAGCAGTTTGACAGGGGCGGACTACACCTTC. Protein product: CASSLTGADYTF.

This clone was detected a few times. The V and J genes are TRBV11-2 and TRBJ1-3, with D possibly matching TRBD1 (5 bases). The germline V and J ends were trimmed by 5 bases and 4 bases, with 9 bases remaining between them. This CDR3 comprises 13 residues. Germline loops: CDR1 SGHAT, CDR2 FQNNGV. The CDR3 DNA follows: TGTGCCAGCAGCCTCGGGGGAGGAAACACCATATATTTT. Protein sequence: CASSLGGGNTIYF.

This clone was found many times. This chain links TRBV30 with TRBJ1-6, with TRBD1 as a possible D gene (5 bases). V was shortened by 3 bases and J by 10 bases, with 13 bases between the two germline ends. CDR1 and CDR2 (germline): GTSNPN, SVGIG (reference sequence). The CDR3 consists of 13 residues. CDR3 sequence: CAWSLGGVSPLHF. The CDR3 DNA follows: TGTGCCTGGAGCCTCGGAGGGGTCTCACCCCTCCACTTT.